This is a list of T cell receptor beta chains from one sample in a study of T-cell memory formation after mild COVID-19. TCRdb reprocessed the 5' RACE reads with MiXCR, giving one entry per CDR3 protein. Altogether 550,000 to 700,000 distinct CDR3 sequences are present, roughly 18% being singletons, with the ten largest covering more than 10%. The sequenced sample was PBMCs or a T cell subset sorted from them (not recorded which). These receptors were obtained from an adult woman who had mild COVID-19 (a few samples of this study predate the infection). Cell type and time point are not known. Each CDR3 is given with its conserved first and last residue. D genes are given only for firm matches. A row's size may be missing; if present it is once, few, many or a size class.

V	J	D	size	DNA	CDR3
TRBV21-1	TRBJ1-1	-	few	TGTGCCAGCAGCAAAGGTGGCGGCCCAACCTCGGGAACTGAAGCTTTCTTT	CASSKGGGPTSGTEAFF
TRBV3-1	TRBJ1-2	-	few	TGTGCCAGCAGCCAAGTCGCAGGGAACTATGGCTACACCTTC	CASSQVAGNYGYTF
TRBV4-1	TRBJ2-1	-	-	TGCGCCAGCAGCCAAGTCGACGGTTCCTACAATGAGCAGTTCTTC	CASSQVDGSYNEQFF
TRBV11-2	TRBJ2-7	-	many	TGTGCCAGCAGCTTAGATCGGGGAGGCTCCTACGAGCAGTACTTC	CASSLDRGGSYEQYF
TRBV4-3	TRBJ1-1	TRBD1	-	TGCGCCAGCAGCCAAGATGGTGACAGGGGGCTGGTCACTGAAGCTTTCTTT	CASSQDGDRGLVTEAFF
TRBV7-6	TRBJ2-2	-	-	TGTGCCAGCAGCTTACTTGAATACACCGGGGAGCTGTTTTTT	CASSLLEYTGELFF
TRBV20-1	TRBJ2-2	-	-	TGCAGTGCTAGCTCTCCATCCCTGACCGGGGAGCTGTTTTTT	CSASSPSLTGELFF
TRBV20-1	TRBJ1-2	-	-	TGCAGTGCTCACCTTTTGGATGGCTACACCTTC	CSAHLLDGYTF
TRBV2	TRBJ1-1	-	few	TGTGCCAGCAATAAAGGGGGGGAAGGCACTGAAGCTTTCTTT	CASNKGGEGTEAFF
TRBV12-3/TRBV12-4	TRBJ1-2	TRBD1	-	TGTGCCAGCAGTCACAACCGTTACAGGGGCGCTATGGGTGGCTACACCTTC	CASSHNRYRGAMGGYTF
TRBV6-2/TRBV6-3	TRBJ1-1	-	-	TGTGCCAGCAGTCGCCGAGCCCACACTGAAGCTTTCTTT	CASSRRAHTEAFF
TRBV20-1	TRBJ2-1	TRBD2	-	TGCAGTGCTAGGGGGCTAGCGGGGACTTACAATGAGCAGTTCTTC	CSARGLAGTYNEQFF
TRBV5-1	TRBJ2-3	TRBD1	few	TGCGCCAGCAGCTTCCAATTCAGGGGGCAAGAGGATACGCAGTATTTT	CASSFQFRGQEDTQYF
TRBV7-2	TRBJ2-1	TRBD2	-	TGTGCCAGCAGCCCCCAAGCGGGAGGGCCCTACAATGAGCAGTTCTTC	CASSPQAGGPYNEQFF
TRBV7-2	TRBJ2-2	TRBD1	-	TGTGCCAGCAGGGCCGGACAGGCCGGGGAGCTGTTTTTT	CASRAGQAGELFF
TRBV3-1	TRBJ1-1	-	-	TGTGCCAGCAGCCAAGATGGGGGGGCTGAAGATTTCTTT	CASSQDGGAEDFF
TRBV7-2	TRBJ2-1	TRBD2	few	TGTGCCAGCAGGCTAGCGGATCGAAATGAGCAGTTCTTC	CASRLADRNEQFF
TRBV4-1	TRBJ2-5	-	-	TGCGCCAGCAGCCACCCCCCCTCGGACCAAGAGACCCAGTACTTC	CASSHPPSDQETQYF
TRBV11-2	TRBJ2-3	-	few	TGTGCCAGCAACGTGCTCACAGATACGCAGTATTTT	CASNVLTDTQYF
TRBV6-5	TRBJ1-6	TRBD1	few	TGTGCCAGCAGTTACGAGGACAGGACCTATTCACCCCTCCACTTT	CASSYEDRTYSPLHF
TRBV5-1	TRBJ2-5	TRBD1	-	TGCGCCAGCCGCGACAGGGGCGGCCAAGAGACCCAGTACTTC	CASRDRGGQETQYF
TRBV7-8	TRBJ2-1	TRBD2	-	TGTGCCAGCAGCTTAGCGCGAGCGGGAGCTCACAATGAGCAGTTCTTC	CASSLARAGAHNEQFF
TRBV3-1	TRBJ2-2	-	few	TGTGCCAGCAGCCGGACCGGGACTCGGAACACCGGGGAGCTGTTTTTT	CASSRTGTRNTGELFF
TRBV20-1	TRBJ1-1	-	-	TGCAGTGCTAGAGATCGTGGAGGGGCAGGGACTGAAGCTTTCTTT	CSARDRGGAGTEAFF
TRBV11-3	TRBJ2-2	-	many	TGTGCCAGCAGCAAAACTACGAACACCGGGGAGCTGTTTTTT	CASSKTTNTGELFF
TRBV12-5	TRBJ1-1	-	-	TGTGCTAGTGGCGAAAACATGAACACTGAAGCTTTCTTT	CASGENMNTEAFF
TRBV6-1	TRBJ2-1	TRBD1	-	TGTGCCAGCAGTCCCGGGACAGGGGGACATGAGCAGTTCTTC	CASSPGTGGHEQFF
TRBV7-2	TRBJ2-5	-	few	TGTGCCAGCAGCTTCGCGGGAACCCAAGAGACCCAGTACTTC	CASSFAGTQETQYF
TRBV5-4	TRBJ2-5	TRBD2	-	TGTGCCAGCAGCTTCCCGGGAGGAAGGGAGACCCAGTACTTC	CASSFPGGRETQYF
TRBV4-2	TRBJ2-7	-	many	TGTGCCAGCAGCCAAGGAATTAGTTCGGACGAGCAGTACTTC	CASSQGISSDEQYF
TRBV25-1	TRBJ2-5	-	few	TGTGCCAGCAGTGAATATGGAGGGGCGGAGACCCAGTACTTC	CASSEYGGAETQYF
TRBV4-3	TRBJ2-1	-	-	TGCGCCAGCAGCCAAGATCCGGCAGGGAGCTCCTACAATGAGCAGTTCTTC	CASSQDPAGSSYNEQFF
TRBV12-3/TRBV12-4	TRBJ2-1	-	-	TGTGCCAGCAGCCCCGGACAGACCAATGAGCAGTTCTTC	CASSPGQTNEQFF
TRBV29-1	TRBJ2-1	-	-	TGCAGCGTTGTGGACATCATTCAGAACAATGAGCAGTTCTTC	CSVVDIIQNNEQFF
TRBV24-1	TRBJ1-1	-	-	TGTGCCACCAGTGATTTCATTGGGAGGAGTGACACTGAAGCTTTCTTT	CATSDFIGRSDTEAFF
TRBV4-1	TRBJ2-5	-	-	TGCGCCAGCAGCCAAGGGATGGCAGTAGAGACCCAGTACTTC	CASSQGMAVETQYF
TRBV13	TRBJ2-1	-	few	TGTGCCAGCAGCTCCGTGAGGGACTACAATGAGCAGTTCTTC	CASSSVRDYNEQFF
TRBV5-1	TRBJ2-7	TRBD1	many	TGCGCCAGCAGCTCAGGGGGCTTGGACGAGCAGTACTTC	CASSSGGLDEQYF
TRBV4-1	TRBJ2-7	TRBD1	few	TGCGCCAGCAGCCACCTCCTCGCCGGGGACAGCTTCTACGAGCAGTACTTC	CASSHLLAGDSFYEQYF
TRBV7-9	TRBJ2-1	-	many	TGTGCCAGCAGCACCCAGTGGGGGAACGAGCAGTTCTTC	CASSTQWGNEQFF
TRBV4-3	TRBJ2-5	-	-	TGCGCCAGCAGCCAAGATGGAGGACTGGGTGGGACCCAGTACTTC	CASSQDGGLGGTQYF
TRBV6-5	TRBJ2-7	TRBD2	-	TGTGCCAGCAGGTCGACTAGCGGAATTTCGGAGCAGTACTTC	CASRSTSGISEQYF
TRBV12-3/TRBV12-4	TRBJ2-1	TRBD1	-	TGTGCCAGCAGGCCTCTTTTAGGGACAGGGACGCATGAGCAGTTCTTC	CASRPLLGTGTHEQFF
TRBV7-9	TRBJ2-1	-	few	TGTGCCAGCAGCTTAAACCAACAGTTCTTC	CASSLNQQFF
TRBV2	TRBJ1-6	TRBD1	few	TGTGCCAGCAGTCGGGACAGAGGCACAAATTCACCCCTCCACTTT	CASSRDRGTNSPLHF
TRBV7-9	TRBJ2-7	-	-	TGTGCCAGCGGGACAACTCCATCCTACGAGCAGTACTTC	CASGTTPSYEQYF
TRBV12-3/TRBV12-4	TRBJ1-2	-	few	TGTGCCAGCACCCATCGGCAGGGGAGCTATGGCTACACCTTC	CASTHRQGSYGYTF